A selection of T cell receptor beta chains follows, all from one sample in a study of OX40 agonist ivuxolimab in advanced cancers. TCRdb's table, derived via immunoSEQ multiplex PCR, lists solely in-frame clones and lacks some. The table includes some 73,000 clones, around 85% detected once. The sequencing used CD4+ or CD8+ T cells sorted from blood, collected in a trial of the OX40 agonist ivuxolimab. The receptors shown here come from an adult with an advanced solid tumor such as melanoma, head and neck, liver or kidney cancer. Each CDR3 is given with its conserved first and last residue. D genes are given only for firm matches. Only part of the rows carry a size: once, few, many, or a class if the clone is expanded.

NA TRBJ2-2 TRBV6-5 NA CASSSRVANTGELFF TGTGCCAGCAGTTCTAGAGTCGCGAACACCGGGGAGCTGTTTTTT
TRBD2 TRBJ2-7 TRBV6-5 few CASSYQGTSGYEQYF TGTGCCAGCAGTTACCAGGGGACTAGCGGGTACGAGCAGTACTTC
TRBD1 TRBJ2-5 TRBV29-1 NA CSVVGQFYQETQYF TGCAGCGTGGTGGGACAGTTCTACCAAGAGACCCAGTACTTC
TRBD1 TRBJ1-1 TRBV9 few CANGVFRDRVNTEAFF TGTGCCAACGGCGTTTTCCGGGACAGAGTGAACACTGAAGCTTTCTTT
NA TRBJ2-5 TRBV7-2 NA CASSFAGEETQYF TGTGCCAGCAGCTTTGCTGGGGAAGAGACCCAGTACTTC
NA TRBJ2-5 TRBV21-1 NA CASSKAPGQGAGETQYF TGTGCCAGCAGCAAAGCACCGGGACAGGGGGCTGGGGAGACCCAGTACTTC
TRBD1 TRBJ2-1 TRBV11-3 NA CASSLTGETGNEQFF TGTGCCAGCAGCTTGACTGGGGAGACAGGGAATGAGCAGTTCTTC
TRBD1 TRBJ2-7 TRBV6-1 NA CASSEALGDSFFF TGTGCCAGCAGTGAAGCGCTAGGGGACAGCTTTTTTTTC
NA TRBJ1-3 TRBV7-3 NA CASSFGGTGNTIYF TGTGCCAGCAGTTTCGGTGGTACTGGAAACACCATATATTTT
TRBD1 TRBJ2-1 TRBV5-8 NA CASSLLGQGRNEQFF TGTGCCAGCAGCTTGTTGGGACAGGGAAGAAATGAGCAGTTCTTC
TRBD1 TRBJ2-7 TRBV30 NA CACLPGQGSYEQYF TGTGCCTGTCTACCGGGACAGGGCTCCTACGAGCAGTACTTC
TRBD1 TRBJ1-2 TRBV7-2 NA CASSLGDRGWYGYTF TGTGCCAGCAGCTTAGGGGACAGGGGATGGTATGGCTACACCTTC
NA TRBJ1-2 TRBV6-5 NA CASSSPGRLNYGYTF TGTGCCAGCAGTTCCCCCGGACGGCTTAACTATGGCTACACCTTC
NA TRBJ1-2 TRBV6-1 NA CASVGQALRVGKAF TGTGCCAGTGTCGGCCAGGCCCTCCGTGTTGGGAAGGCCTTC
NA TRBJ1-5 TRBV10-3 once CAISETIYSNQPQHF TGTGCCATCAGTGAGACAATTTATAGCAATCAGCCCCAGCATTTT
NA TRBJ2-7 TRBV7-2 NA CASSPQAHSYEQYF TGTGCCAGCAGCCCCCAGGCCCACTCCTACGAGCAGTACTTC
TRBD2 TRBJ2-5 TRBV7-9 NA CASSRGLAGQTQYF TGTGCCAGCAGCCGGGGACTAGCGGGTCAGACCCAGTACTTC
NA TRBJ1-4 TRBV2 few CASSEGGYNEKLFF TGTGCCAGTTCTGAGGGGGGGTATAATGAAAAACTGTTTTTT
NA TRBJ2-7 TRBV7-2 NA CASSYTPDSFYEQYF TGTGCCAGCAGCTATACCCCGGACAGTTTCTACGAGCAGTACTTC
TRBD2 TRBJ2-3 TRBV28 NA CASTSLAGGKDTQYF TGTGCCAGCACGTCGCTAGCGGGGGGCAAAGATACGCAGTATTTT
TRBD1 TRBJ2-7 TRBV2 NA CASSSRRTGVIEQYF TGTGCCAGCAGCTCCCGACGGACAGGGGTTATCGAGCAGTACTTC
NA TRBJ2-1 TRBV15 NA CATSREDSSYNEQFF TGTGCCACCAGCAGAGAGGACAGCTCCTACAATGAGCAGTTCTTC
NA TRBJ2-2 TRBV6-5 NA CASWRTLNTGELFF TGTGCCAGCTGGAGGACCTTGAACACCGGGGAGCTGTTTTTT
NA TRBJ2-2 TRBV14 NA CASSHLRVANTGELFF TGTGCCAGCAGCCACCTCCGGGTCGCGAACACCGGGGAGCTGTTTTTT
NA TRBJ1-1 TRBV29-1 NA CSVRNTEAFF TGCAGCGTAAGAAACACTGAAGCTTTCTTT
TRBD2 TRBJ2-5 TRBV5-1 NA CASSVQLAGQETQYF TGCGCCAGCAGCGTCCAACTAGCGGGGCAAGAGACCCAGTACTTC
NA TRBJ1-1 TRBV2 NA CASTRSDMNTEAFF TGTGCCAGCACCCGTTCGGACATGAACACTGAAGCTTTCTTT
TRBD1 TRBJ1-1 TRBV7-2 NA CASSLNRGGTEAFF TGTGCCAGCAGCTTAAACAGGGGAGGCACTGAAGCTTTCTTT
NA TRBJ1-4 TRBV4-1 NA CASSQGQTNEKLFF TGCGCCAGCAGCCAAGGACAGACAAATGAAAAACTGTTTTTT
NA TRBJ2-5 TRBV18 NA CASSPPGLGLQETQYF TGTGCCAGCTCACCCCCCGGGTTAGGGCTCCAAGAGACCCAGTACTTC
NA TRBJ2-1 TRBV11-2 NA CASSPGGGRGSNEQFF TGTGCCAGCAGCCCAGGGGGCGGGAGAGGCAGCAATGAGCAGTTCTTC
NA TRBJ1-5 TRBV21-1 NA CASSKGSGRVVQPQHF TGTGCCAGCAGCAAAGGTTCGGGCAGGGTGGTGCAGCCCCAGCATTTT
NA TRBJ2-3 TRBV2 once CASRADATDTQYF TGTGCCAGCAGAGCGGACGCTACAGATACGCAGTATTTT
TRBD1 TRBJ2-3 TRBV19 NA CASSIGTGQSTDTQYF TGTGCCAGTAGTATCGGGACAGGTCAAAGCACAGATACGCAGTATTTT
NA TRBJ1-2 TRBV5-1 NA CASSPTGGRYGYTF TGCGCCAGCAGCCCGACAGGCGGCAGGTATGGCTACACCTTC
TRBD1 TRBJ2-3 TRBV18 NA CASSPPDRGGTDTQYF TGTGCCAGCTCACCACCAGACAGGGGGGGCACAGATACGCAGTATTTT
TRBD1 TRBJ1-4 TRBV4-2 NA CASSQDLGTGTNEKLFF TGTGCCAGCAGCCAAGATCTGGGGACAGGGACTAATGAAAAACTGTTTTTT
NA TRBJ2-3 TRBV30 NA CAWRQGSTDTQYF TGTGCCTGGAGACAGGGCAGCACAGATACGCAGTATTTT
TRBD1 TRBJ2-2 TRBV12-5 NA CASGLGTGAGELFF TGTGCTAGTGGTTTGGGGACAGGGGCCGGGGAGCTGTTTTTT
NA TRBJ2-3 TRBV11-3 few CASSPGGTDTQYF TGTGCCAGCAGCCCAGGGGGCACAGATACGCAGTATTTT